A selection of T cell receptor beta chains follows, all from one sample in a study of identical twins. TCRdb fed the 5' RACE reads into MiXCR, producing one record per CDR3 protein. The sample lists roughly 220,000 distinct CDR3 sequences; roughly 7.1% were seen once. These data are also associated with another study on T cells expressing NK-cell markers.

Sequenced: CD8+ T cells sorted from blood. These TCRs come from a woman in her late teens or twenties in good health. The CDR3 runs from the conserved cysteine through the conserved F or W. The order of the fields is D gene, J gene, V gene, clone size, CDR3 protein, CDR3 DNA. The D gene is left open where the match is weak. Expanded clones get a size class; other rows say once, few or many, or leave the size out.

d_gene: TRBD2; j_gene: TRBJ2-7; v_gene: TRBV20-1; abundance: few; CDR3aa: CSARVVAGGYEQYF; CDR3nt: TGCAGTGCTAGAGTAGTAGCGGGGGGCTACGAGCAGTACTTC
d_gene: TRBD1; j_gene: TRBJ2-5; v_gene: TRBV7-7; abundance: .; CDR3aa: CASRMGTDQETQYF; CDR3nt: TGTGCTAGCAGAATGGGGACAGACCAAGAGACCCAGTACTTC
d_gene: TRBD2; j_gene: TRBJ2-1; v_gene: TRBV9; abundance: few; CDR3aa: CASSVEASGRAGNEQFF; CDR3nt: TGTGCCAGCAGCGTAGAGGCTAGCGGGAGGGCCGGGAATGAGCAGTTCTTC
d_gene: .; j_gene: TRBJ1-2; v_gene: TRBV3-1; abundance: many; CDR3aa: CASSPRDDGYTF; CDR3nt: TGTGCCAGCAGCCCGAGGGACGATGGCTACACCTTC
d_gene: .; j_gene: TRBJ1-1; v_gene: TRBV27; abundance: .; CDR3aa: CASSLGQANTEAFF; CDR3nt: TGTGCCAGCAGTTTGGGGCAGGCGAACACTGAAGCTTTCTTT
d_gene: .; j_gene: TRBJ1-5; v_gene: TRBV15; abundance: many; CDR3aa: CATSREGIYSNQPQHF; CDR3nt: TGTGCCACCAGCAGAGAAGGGATCTATAGCAATCAGCCCCAGCATTTT
d_gene: TRBD1; j_gene: TRBJ2-7; v_gene: TRBV3-1; abundance: many; CDR3aa: CASSRDSSYEQYF; CDR3nt: TGTGCCAGCAGCCGGGACAGCTCCTACGAGCAGTACTTC
d_gene: TRBD1; j_gene: TRBJ2-7; v_gene: TRBV7-9; abundance: many; CDR3aa: CASSPGQARTEQYF; CDR3nt: TGTGCCAGCAGCCCCGGACAGGCACGGACGGAGCAGTACTTC
d_gene: .; j_gene: TRBJ2-1; v_gene: TRBV9; abundance: many; CDR3aa: CASSSVYNEQFF; CDR3nt: TGTGCCAGCAGCTCCGTTTACAATGAGCAGTTCTTC
d_gene: .; j_gene: TRBJ2-3; v_gene: TRBV9; abundance: few; CDR3aa: CASSPAGHPADTQYF; CDR3nt: TGTGCCAGCAGCCCAGCGGGACACCCAGCAGATACGCAGTATTTT
d_gene: .; j_gene: TRBJ2-1; v_gene: TRBV27; abundance: many; CDR3aa: CASRAIGSYNEQFF; CDR3nt: TGTGCCAGCAGGGCTATCGGTAGCTACAATGAGCAGTTCTTC
d_gene: .; j_gene: TRBJ2-7; v_gene: TRBV3-1; abundance: once; CDR3aa: CASTQPQGGLLEQYF; CDR3nt: TGTGCCAGCACCCAACCCCAGGGGGGACTACTCGAGCAGTACTTC
d_gene: .; j_gene: TRBJ2-2; v_gene: TRBV29-1; abundance: many; CDR3aa: CSVEGTGELFF; CDR3nt: TGCAGCGTTGAAGGGACCGGGGAGCTGTTTTTT
d_gene: .; j_gene: TRBJ1-2; v_gene: TRBV6-6; abundance: many; CDR3aa: CASTYQEGAGYTF; CDR3nt: TGTGCCAGCACCTACCAGGAGGGTGCTGGCTACACCTTC
d_gene: .; j_gene: TRBJ2-7; v_gene: TRBV14; abundance: .; CDR3aa: CASSQGFYEQYF; CDR3nt: TGTGCCAGCAGCCAAGGATTCTACGAGCAGTACTTC
d_gene: .; j_gene: TRBJ1-2; v_gene: TRBV29-1; abundance: .; CDR3aa: CSAEGSRYGYTF; CDR3nt: TGCAGCGCCGAAGGGTCCCGCTATGGCTACACCTTC
d_gene: .; j_gene: TRBJ1-3; v_gene: TRBV15; abundance: .; CDR3aa: CATSRVTISGNTIYF; CDR3nt: TGTGCCACCAGCAGAGTCACGATTTCTGGAAACACCATATATTTT
d_gene: .; j_gene: TRBJ1-1; v_gene: TRBV5-4; abundance: few; CDR3aa: CASSFRGGDTEAFF; CDR3nt: TGTGCCAGCAGCTTTCGCGGGGGAGACACTGAAGCTTTCTTT
d_gene: .; j_gene: TRBJ2-5; v_gene: TRBV5-6; abundance: .; CDR3aa: CASSLVAEGSETQYF; CDR3nt: TGTGCCAGCAGCTTGGTGGCTGAGGGGAGTGAGACCCAGTACTTC
d_gene: .; j_gene: TRBJ2-2; v_gene: TRBV6-2/TRBV6-3; abundance: .; CDR3aa: CASSYLSGLNTGELFF; CDR3nt: TGTGCCAGCAGTTACTTATCGGGACTGAACACCGGGGAGCTGTTTTTT
d_gene: .; j_gene: TRBJ2-3; v_gene: TRBV6-4; abundance: many; CDR3aa: CASSEGGPTDTQYF; CDR3nt: TGTGCCAGCAGTGAGGGGGGGCCGACAGATACGCAGTATTTT
d_gene: .; j_gene: TRBJ1-1; v_gene: TRBV12-3/TRBV12-4; abundance: many; CDR3aa: CASSISEAFF; CDR3nt: TGTGCCAGCAGTATTTCCGAAGCTTTCTTT
d_gene: .; j_gene: TRBJ1-2; v_gene: TRBV12-3/TRBV12-4; abundance: few; CDR3aa: CATRGLFRGYTF; CDR3nt: TGTGCCACCCGGGGCCTCTTTCGGGGCTACACCTTC
d_gene: TRBD2; j_gene: TRBJ2-3; v_gene: TRBV5-6; abundance: many; CDR3aa: CASSFGTSGTDTQYF; CDR3nt: TGTGCCAGCAGCTTCGGGACTAGCGGCACAGATACGCAGTATTTT
d_gene: TRBD2; j_gene: TRBJ2-7; v_gene: TRBV6-5; abundance: few; CDR3aa: CASSYLVLGRVYEQYF; CDR3nt: TGTGCCAGCAGTTACCTTGTTCTGGGGAGGGTCTACGAGCAGTACTTC
d_gene: TRBD2; j_gene: TRBJ2-1; v_gene: TRBV7-2; abundance: many; CDR3aa: CASSGGDEQFF; CDR3nt: TGTGCCAGCAGCGGGGGGGATGAGCAGTTCTTC
d_gene: TRBD1; j_gene: TRBJ2-7; v_gene: TRBV20-1; abundance: .; CDR3aa: CSARDRQGTYEQYF; CDR3nt: TGCAGTGCTAGAGACCGACAGGGGACCTACGAGCAGTACTTC
d_gene: TRBD2; j_gene: TRBJ2-3; v_gene: TRBV7-6; abundance: .; CDR3aa: CASSLGLAGVTDTQYF; CDR3nt: TGTGCCAGCAGCTTAGGACTAGCGGGGGTGACAGATACGCAGTATTTT
d_gene: .; j_gene: TRBJ2-7; v_gene: TRBV5-6; abundance: few; CDR3aa: CASGTGTLSYEQYF; CDR3nt: TGTGCCAGCGGAACCGGGACCCTCTCCTACGAGCAGTACTTC
d_gene: .; j_gene: TRBJ2-4; v_gene: TRBV11-2; abundance: .; CDR3aa: CASSLDPYGMGKNIQYF; CDR3nt: TGTGCCAGCAGCTTAGATCCCTACGGCATGGGCAAAAACATTCAGTACTTC
d_gene: .; j_gene: TRBJ2-5; v_gene: TRBV5-1; abundance: many; CDR3aa: CASSLEGSQETQYF; CDR3nt: TGCGCCAGCAGCTTGGAGGGTAGCCAAGAGACCCAGTACTTC
d_gene: .; j_gene: TRBJ1-1; v_gene: TRBV7-2; abundance: few; CDR3aa: CASSWRVTEAFF; CDR3nt: TGTGCCAGCAGCTGGCGGGTCACTGAAGCTTTCTTT
d_gene: .; j_gene: TRBJ2-6; v_gene: TRBV7-9; abundance: .; CDR3aa: CASSLGTVSGANVLTF; CDR3nt: TGTGCCAGCAGCTTAGGGACAGTCTCTGGGGCCAACGTCCTGACTTTC
d_gene: .; j_gene: TRBJ1-4; v_gene: TRBV12-3/TRBV12-4; abundance: few; CDR3aa: CASSPVGLPNEKLFF; CDR3nt: TGTGCCAGCAGTCCTGTTGGTCTACCTAATGAAAAACTGTTTTTT
d_gene: TRBD2; j_gene: TRBJ2-1; v_gene: TRBV5-6; abundance: few; CDR3aa: CASSLGSGGHLFF; CDR3nt: TGTGCCAGCAGCTTGGGTAGCGGGGGGCATCTGTTCTTC
d_gene: .; j_gene: TRBJ1-1; v_gene: TRBV12-3/TRBV12-4; abundance: .; CDR3aa: CASSNAGVSEAFF; CDR3nt: TGTGCCAGCAGTAACGCAGGGGTATCTGAAGCTTTCTTT
d_gene: TRBD1; j_gene: TRBJ2-7; v_gene: TRBV9; abundance: few; CDR3aa: CASSVGTGEGYEQYF; CDR3nt: TGTGCCAGCAGCGTAGGGACAGGGGAGGGCTACGAGCAGTACTTC
d_gene: .; j_gene: TRBJ2-7; v_gene: TRBV12-3/TRBV12-4; abundance: .; CDR3aa: CASSINYEQYF; CDR3nt: TGTGCCAGCAGCATTAATTACGAGCAGTACTTC
d_gene: .; j_gene: TRBJ1-2; v_gene: TRBV6-2/TRBV6-3; abundance: .; CDR3aa: CASTLGPTYGYTF; CDR3nt: TGTGCCAGCACCCTCGGGCCAACCTATGGCTACACCTTC
d_gene: .; j_gene: TRBJ2-2; v_gene: TRBV7-9; abundance: many; CDR3aa: CASRGEGEATGELFF; CDR3nt: TGTGCCAGCAGGGGCGAGGGAGAGGCAACCGGGGAGCTGTTTTTT
d_gene: TRBD1; j_gene: TRBJ2-1; v_gene: TRBV4-3; abundance: .; CDR3aa: CASSQDRDRYNEQFF; CDR3nt: TGCGCCAGCAGCCAAGACAGGGACAGGTACAATGAGCAGTTCTTC
d_gene: TRBD2; j_gene: TRBJ2-1; v_gene: TRBV20-1; abundance: .; CDR3aa: CSALDGTSNHEQFF; CDR3nt: TGCAGTGCTCTAGACGGGACTAGTAACCATGAGCAGTTCTTC
d_gene: TRBD2; j_gene: TRBJ2-7; v_gene: TRBV18; abundance: few; CDR3aa: CASSGLADSSYEQYF; CDR3nt: TGTGCCAGCTCGGGACTAGCGGATAGCTCCTACGAGCAGTACTTC
d_gene: .; j_gene: TRBJ1-2; v_gene: TRBV14; abundance: .; CDR3aa: CASSSFTLGSYGYTF; CDR3nt: TGTGCCAGCAGCTCCTTCACTTTAGGTAGCTATGGCTACACCTTC
d_gene: TRBD2; j_gene: TRBJ2-1; v_gene: TRBV19; abundance: few; CDR3aa: CASSILSSGGASEQFF; CDR3nt: TGTGCCAGTAGTATACTCTCTAGCGGGGGGGCGAGTGAGCAGTTCTTC
d_gene: .; j_gene: TRBJ2-3; v_gene: TRBV27; abundance: .; CDR3aa: CASSFRFHADTQYF; CDR3nt: TGTGCCAGCAGTTTTCGATTTCACGCAGATACGCAGTATTTT
d_gene: .; j_gene: TRBJ2-5; v_gene: TRBV10-3; abundance: .; CDR3aa: CAISDPGKQETQYF; CDR3nt: TGTGCCATCAGTGATCCGGGTAAACAAGAGACCCAGTACTTC
d_gene: .; j_gene: TRBJ2-3; v_gene: TRBV12-3/TRBV12-4; abundance: many; CDR3aa: CASKEGDTQYF; CDR3nt: TGTGCCAGCAAAGAAGGAGATACGCAGTATTTT
d_gene: .; j_gene: TRBJ2-2; v_gene: TRBV6-4; abundance: many; CDR3aa: CASSVGQDTGELFF; CDR3nt: TGTGCCAGCAGTGTTGGGCAGGACACCGGGGAGCTGTTTTTT
d_gene: .; j_gene: TRBJ2-7; v_gene: TRBV15; abundance: few; CDR3aa: CATRARNAYEQYF; CDR3nt: TGTGCCACCCGGGCTAGAAACGCCTACGAGCAGTACTTC
d_gene: .; j_gene: TRBJ1-1; v_gene: TRBV27; abundance: many; CDR3aa: CASSLFSAGTVAFF; CDR3nt: TGTGCCAGCAGTTTATTCTCGGCGGGAACTGTAGCTTTCTTT
d_gene: TRBD2; j_gene: TRBJ2-7; v_gene: TRBV27; abundance: few; CDR3aa: CASSFYSQREFLNEQYF; CDR3nt: TGTGCCAGCAGTTTCTACTCCCAGCGGGAGTTTTTGAACGAGCAGTACTTC
d_gene: .; j_gene: TRBJ2-7; v_gene: TRBV13; abundance: .; CDR3aa: CASSSRRDGSYEQYF; CDR3nt: TGTGCCAGCAGCTCGCGGCGGGACGGGTCCTACGAGCAGTACTTC
d_gene: .; j_gene: TRBJ2-2; v_gene: TRBV5-5; abundance: .; CDR3aa: CASTIRSGELFF; CDR3nt: TGTGCCAGCACCATCCGGAGCGGGGAGCTGTTTTTT
d_gene: .; j_gene: TRBJ2-5; v_gene: TRBV3-1; abundance: few; CDR3aa: CASSPERGLQETQYF; CDR3nt: TGTGCCAGCAGCCCCGAGCGAGGCCTCCAAGAGACCCAGTACTTC
d_gene: .; j_gene: TRBJ2-1; v_gene: TRBV6-2/TRBV6-3; abundance: many; CDR3aa: CASSYEIYEQFF; CDR3nt: TGTGCCAGCAGTTATGAGATCTATGAGCAGTTCTTC
d_gene: .; j_gene: TRBJ1-2; v_gene: TRBV27; abundance: .; CDR3aa: CASSSGPVGGYTF; CDR3nt: TGTGCCAGCAGTTCGGGTCCCGTTGGAGGCTACACCTTC